Listed here are 32 T cell receptor beta chains from one sample, sequenced in a study of T cells expressing NK-cell markers. TCRdb reprocessed the 5' RACE reads and keeps a single row for each CDR3 protein, giving no DNA. The table for this sample gives hundreds of thousands of distinct CDR3 sequences. Sequencing was carried out using blood T cells: a sorted CD56 or NKG2C T cell subset, CD4+ or CD8+ T cells, or bulk PBMC T cells (not recorded which). Every receptor here comes from a man aged 18-75 years in good health.

The chain combines TRBV5-4 with TRBJ2-1; the TCRdb call, TRBD1, lacks DNA for checking. This CDR3 has 14 amino acids. Looked up from germline, CDR1 is SGHNT and CDR2 is YYREEE (reference sequence). The CDR3 is CASSGQGVGNEQFF.

The chain has TRBV20-1 and TRBJ2-5; the TCRdb D gene call, TRBD1, has no DNA to confirm it. Germline V gene data show CDR1 as DFQATT and CDR2 as SNEGSKA (reference sequence). This CDR3 region has 14 residues. CDR3 sequence: CSAATGRRKETQYF.

The chain's CDR3 is CASSSPGRIFNEQFF. V and J are TRBV5-5 and TRBJ2-1; TCRdb's D call, TRBD1, is unchecked because there is no DNA. The CDR3 length is 15 residues. Germline V gene data show CDR1 as SGHKS and CDR2 as YYEKEE (reference sequence).

The chain has TRBV7-9 and TRBJ2-5. Germline CDR1 SEHNR, CDR2 FQNEAQ (reference sequence). This CDR3 region has 14 residues. The CDR3 loop reads CASSLSGSGETQYF.

The rearrangement links TRBV7-6 to TRBJ2-7; TCRdb's D call, TRBD1, is unchecked because there is no DNA. The CDR3 consists of 16 residues. Germline V gene sequence: CDR1 SGHVS, CDR2 FNYEAQ. The CDR3 spells CASSPRPGTGPYEQYF.

This sequence joins TRBV20-1 and TRBJ2-1; the D gene TCRdb calls, TRBD1, cannot be checked with no DNA. The germline gives CDR1 DFQATT, CDR2 SNEGSKA (reference sequence). This CDR3 has 12 amino acids. CDR3 amino acids: CSAREGGHREFF.

J is TRBJ2-1 and V is TRBV7-3. Per the germline V gene, CDR1 is SGHTA and CDR2 is FQGTGA. This CDR3 spans 15 amino acids. This chain's CDR3 is CASSLGSQSYNEQFF.

This chain uses TRBV9 with TRBJ2-1; TCRdb lists TRBD2, though no DNA is available to test this call. Germline CDR1 and CDR2: SGDLS and YYNGEE. The CDR3 extends over 16 amino acids. This CDR3 is CASSGGTSGGGNEQFF.

The CDR3 reads CASSPMTGNYGYTF. This chain joins TRBV7-8 and TRBJ1-2; TCRdb picks TRBD1, but there is no DNA to check that call. The CDR3 is 14 amino acids. The germline V gene has CDR1 SGHVS and CDR2 FQNEAQ.

The CDR3 loop reads CASSPSRGLRNSPLHF. This chain joins TRBV7-8 and TRBJ1-6; TCRdb reports TRBD1, a call that lacks DNA to check it against. The CDR3 contains 16 residues. The germline gives CDR1 SGHVS, CDR2 FQNEAQ.

The CDR3 is CSGKEGGGGSPLHF. The V and J genes are TRBV20-1 and TRBJ1-6; absent DNA, TCRdb's TRBD1 call cannot be checked. The V gene's germline CDR1 is DFQATT and CDR2 SNEGSKA (reference sequence). The CDR3 totals 14 residues.

V and J are TRBV14 and TRBJ2-7. Germline loops: CDR1 SGHDN, CDR2 FVKESK. The CDR3 contains 13 residues. The CDR3 loop reads CASRASWGGEQYF.

The chain links TRBV5-1 to TRBJ2-5; TCRdb names TRBD1, which stays unverified in the absence of DNA. Germline CDR1 and CDR2: SGHRS and YFSETQ. The CDR3 sequence is 13 residues long. CDR3 loop: CASSLYRGETQYF.

This chain joins TRBV7-8 and TRBJ2-3; TCRdb gives TRBD2 as the D gene, but with no DNA this cannot be confirmed. CDR1 and CDR2 from the germline V gene are SGHVS and FQNEAQ. This CDR3 has 15 residues. CDR3 sequence reads: CASSLQSGGRGGEYF.

V and J are TRBV29-1 and TRBJ1-2. The CDR3 extends over 12 amino acids. The V gene's germline CDR1 is SQVTM and CDR2 ANQGSEA. CDR3 sequence: CSLGGRPYGYTF. Together with reference TRBV29-1 and TRBJ1-2, the CDR3 gives the full variable domain: SAVISQKPSRDICQRGTSLTIQCQVDSQVTMMFWYRQQPGQSLTLIATANQGSEATYESGFVIDKFPISRPNLTFSTLTVSNMSPEDSSIYLCSLGGRPYGYTFGSGTRLTVV.

The chain uses TRBV18 and TRBJ1-2. The CDR3 loop spans 15 amino acids. From germline, CDR1 is KGHSH and CDR2 LQKENI. The CDR3 protein is CASSPPVKGIYGYTF. The full variable domain, its missing parts supplied by reference TRBV18 and TRBJ1-2, is NAGVMQNPRHLVRRRGQEARLRCSPMKGHSHVYWYRQLPEEGLKFMVYLQKENIIDESGMPKERFSAEFPKEGPSILRIQQVVRGDSAAYFCASSPPVKGIYGYTFGSGTRLTVV.

The CDR3: CSARDPLRHSGANVLTF. The V call is TRBV20-1, the J call TRBJ2-6; the D gene TCRdb calls, TRBD1, cannot be checked with no DNA. The CDR3 is 17 residues long. Germline lookup yields CDR1 DFQATT and CDR2 SNEGSKA (reference sequence).

This sequence joins TRBV6-1 and TRBJ2-1; TCRdb's assignment of TRBD1 cannot be checked, as there is no DNA. Per germline, CDR1 MNHNS and CDR2 SASEGT. The CDR3 sequence is 14 residues long. The CDR3 loop reads CASITGDAYNEQFF.

The chain carries TRBV6-1 and TRBJ2-7. Looked up from germline, CDR1 is MNHNS and CDR2 is SASEGT. The CDR3 extends over 16 amino acids. The CDR3 loop reads CASSPRFQVVKYEQYF.

The chain's CDR3 is CASSLVDTSGTEAFF. The V call is TRBV7-9, the J call TRBJ1-1; the D call of TRBD1 rests on TCRdb alone, since no DNA is present to check it. Germline V gene lookup returns CDR1 SEHNR and CDR2 FQNEAQ (reference sequence). The CDR3 has 15 residues. The whole variable domain, remainder taken from reference TRBV7-9 and TRBJ1-1, is DTGVSQNPRHKITKRGQNVTFRCDPISEHNRLYWYRQTLGQGPEFLTYFQNEAQLEKSRLLSDRFSAERPKGSFSTLEIQRTEQGDSAMYLCASSLVDTSGTEAFFGQGTRLTVV.

The chain carries TRBV5-1 and TRBJ2-5; TCRdb lists TRBD2, though no DNA is available to test this call. CDR1 is SGHRS and CDR2 is YFSETQ in the germline V gene. The CDR3 consists of 14 residues. The CDR3 protein is CASRMTPAGETQYF.

The V call is TRBV18, the J call TRBJ1-4. The CDR3 is 13 amino acids. Germline values: CDR1 KGHSH, CDR2 LQKENI. The CDR3 here is CASSPSGVEKLFF.

The rearrangement uses TRBV10-3 and TRBJ2-3; TCRdb picks TRBD1, but there is no DNA to check that call. This CDR3 has 12 amino acids. Germline assignment: CDR1 ENHRY and CDR2 SYGVKD. The CDR3 sequence: CAISGTGGRRYF.

The rearrangement links TRBV6-1 to TRBJ1-4. The CDR3 is 12 residues long. Germline CDR1 reads MNHNS; CDR2 reads SASEGT. The CDR3 sequence: CASSGQGEKLFF.

This chain uses TRBV28 with TRBJ1-1. Germline loops: CDR1 MDHEN, CDR2 SYDVKM. The CDR3 totals 12 residues. Here the CDR3 reads CACVGDDWRAFF.

The chain employs TRBV6-1 and TRBJ2-3; the TRBD1 assignment by TCRdb is unverifiable without DNA. Germline V gives CDR1 MNHNS, CDR2 SASEGT. The CDR3 sequence is 15 residues long. The CDR3 sequence is CASSEWSGEADTQYF.

V and J are TRBV20-1 and TRBJ1-4; TCRdb's D call, TRBD1, is unchecked because there is no DNA. CDR3 size: 14 residues. From germline, CDR1 is DFQATT and CDR2 SNEGSKA (reference sequence). CDR3: CSARGWTGNEKLFF.

The V call is TRBV5-1, the J call TRBJ2-1; TCRdb indicates TRBD1, and absent DNA this call remains unverified. CDR1 and CDR2 (germline): SGHRS, YFSETQ. The CDR3 is 15 amino acids. This CDR3 is CASSLTGGVGNEQFF.

The V and J genes are TRBV5-1 and TRBJ2-1; TCRdb returns TRBD1, unconfirmable since there is no DNA. The length of the CDR3 is 15 residues. Germline values: CDR1 SGHRS, CDR2 YFSETQ. The CDR3 here is CASSLEGTRRNEQFF.

The chain joins TRBV7-8 to TRBJ2-7; lacking DNA, the TRBD1 call made by TCRdb goes unchecked. The CDR3 is made up of 14 amino acids. From germline, CDR1 is SGHVS and CDR2 FQNEAQ. The CDR3 region is CASSKSTGGAQQYF.

This CDR3 reads CASSGYSGGYTF. The chain links TRBV2 to TRBJ1-2; TCRdb's D call, TRBD1, is unchecked because there is no DNA. The CDR3 extends over 12 amino acids. Germline V CDR1 and CDR2: SNHLY, FYNNEI.

The genes are TRBV5-1 and TRBJ2-5; TCRdb indicates TRBD2, and absent DNA this call remains unverified. Germline CDR1 SGHRS, CDR2 YFSETQ. The CDR3 is 15 amino acids. CDR3 sequence reads: CASSPGLSEGVTQYF.